The clone carrying this T cell receptor beta chain was observed at least ten times. Its antigen is currently unknown. The data belong to a study of T-cell reconstitution after alpha-beta-depleted transplantation in children. Study results and caveats: Surviving recipient cells, namely T cells and thymic progenitors, were the source of high day-60 TCRbeta diversity in some patients. Two months or so post-transplant, alpha-beta T cells reportedly derived from several hundred expanded graft clones. From newly produced T cells came most of the T-cell counts and diversity one year after transplant.

Unique molecular identifiers were incorporated into the prepared TCRbeta library. MiXCR was run by TCRdb on the PCR reads, yielding one entry per CDR3 protein. Of around 490,000 distinct CDR3 sequences listed, about an eighth were seen once; the top ten hold approximately 14%. Germline CDR1 reads DFQATT; CDR2 reads SNEGSKA (reference sequence). V was trimmed by 6 bases and J by 5 bases, leaving 7 bases between them. This CDR3 spans 10 amino acids. Sample: PBMCs, mostly from graft donor cells, taken 180 days after TCRalphabeta/CD19-depleted stem cell transplant. This TCR came from a female patient between 2 and 10 years old who had a stem cell transplant for aplastic anemia, so the T cells may come from the graft donor. The rearrangement uses TRBV20-1 and TRBJ2-5; D call uncertain. The CDR3 loop reads CSAIKETQYF. The CDR3 nucleotides read TGCAGTGCCATTAAGGAGACCCAGTACTTC.